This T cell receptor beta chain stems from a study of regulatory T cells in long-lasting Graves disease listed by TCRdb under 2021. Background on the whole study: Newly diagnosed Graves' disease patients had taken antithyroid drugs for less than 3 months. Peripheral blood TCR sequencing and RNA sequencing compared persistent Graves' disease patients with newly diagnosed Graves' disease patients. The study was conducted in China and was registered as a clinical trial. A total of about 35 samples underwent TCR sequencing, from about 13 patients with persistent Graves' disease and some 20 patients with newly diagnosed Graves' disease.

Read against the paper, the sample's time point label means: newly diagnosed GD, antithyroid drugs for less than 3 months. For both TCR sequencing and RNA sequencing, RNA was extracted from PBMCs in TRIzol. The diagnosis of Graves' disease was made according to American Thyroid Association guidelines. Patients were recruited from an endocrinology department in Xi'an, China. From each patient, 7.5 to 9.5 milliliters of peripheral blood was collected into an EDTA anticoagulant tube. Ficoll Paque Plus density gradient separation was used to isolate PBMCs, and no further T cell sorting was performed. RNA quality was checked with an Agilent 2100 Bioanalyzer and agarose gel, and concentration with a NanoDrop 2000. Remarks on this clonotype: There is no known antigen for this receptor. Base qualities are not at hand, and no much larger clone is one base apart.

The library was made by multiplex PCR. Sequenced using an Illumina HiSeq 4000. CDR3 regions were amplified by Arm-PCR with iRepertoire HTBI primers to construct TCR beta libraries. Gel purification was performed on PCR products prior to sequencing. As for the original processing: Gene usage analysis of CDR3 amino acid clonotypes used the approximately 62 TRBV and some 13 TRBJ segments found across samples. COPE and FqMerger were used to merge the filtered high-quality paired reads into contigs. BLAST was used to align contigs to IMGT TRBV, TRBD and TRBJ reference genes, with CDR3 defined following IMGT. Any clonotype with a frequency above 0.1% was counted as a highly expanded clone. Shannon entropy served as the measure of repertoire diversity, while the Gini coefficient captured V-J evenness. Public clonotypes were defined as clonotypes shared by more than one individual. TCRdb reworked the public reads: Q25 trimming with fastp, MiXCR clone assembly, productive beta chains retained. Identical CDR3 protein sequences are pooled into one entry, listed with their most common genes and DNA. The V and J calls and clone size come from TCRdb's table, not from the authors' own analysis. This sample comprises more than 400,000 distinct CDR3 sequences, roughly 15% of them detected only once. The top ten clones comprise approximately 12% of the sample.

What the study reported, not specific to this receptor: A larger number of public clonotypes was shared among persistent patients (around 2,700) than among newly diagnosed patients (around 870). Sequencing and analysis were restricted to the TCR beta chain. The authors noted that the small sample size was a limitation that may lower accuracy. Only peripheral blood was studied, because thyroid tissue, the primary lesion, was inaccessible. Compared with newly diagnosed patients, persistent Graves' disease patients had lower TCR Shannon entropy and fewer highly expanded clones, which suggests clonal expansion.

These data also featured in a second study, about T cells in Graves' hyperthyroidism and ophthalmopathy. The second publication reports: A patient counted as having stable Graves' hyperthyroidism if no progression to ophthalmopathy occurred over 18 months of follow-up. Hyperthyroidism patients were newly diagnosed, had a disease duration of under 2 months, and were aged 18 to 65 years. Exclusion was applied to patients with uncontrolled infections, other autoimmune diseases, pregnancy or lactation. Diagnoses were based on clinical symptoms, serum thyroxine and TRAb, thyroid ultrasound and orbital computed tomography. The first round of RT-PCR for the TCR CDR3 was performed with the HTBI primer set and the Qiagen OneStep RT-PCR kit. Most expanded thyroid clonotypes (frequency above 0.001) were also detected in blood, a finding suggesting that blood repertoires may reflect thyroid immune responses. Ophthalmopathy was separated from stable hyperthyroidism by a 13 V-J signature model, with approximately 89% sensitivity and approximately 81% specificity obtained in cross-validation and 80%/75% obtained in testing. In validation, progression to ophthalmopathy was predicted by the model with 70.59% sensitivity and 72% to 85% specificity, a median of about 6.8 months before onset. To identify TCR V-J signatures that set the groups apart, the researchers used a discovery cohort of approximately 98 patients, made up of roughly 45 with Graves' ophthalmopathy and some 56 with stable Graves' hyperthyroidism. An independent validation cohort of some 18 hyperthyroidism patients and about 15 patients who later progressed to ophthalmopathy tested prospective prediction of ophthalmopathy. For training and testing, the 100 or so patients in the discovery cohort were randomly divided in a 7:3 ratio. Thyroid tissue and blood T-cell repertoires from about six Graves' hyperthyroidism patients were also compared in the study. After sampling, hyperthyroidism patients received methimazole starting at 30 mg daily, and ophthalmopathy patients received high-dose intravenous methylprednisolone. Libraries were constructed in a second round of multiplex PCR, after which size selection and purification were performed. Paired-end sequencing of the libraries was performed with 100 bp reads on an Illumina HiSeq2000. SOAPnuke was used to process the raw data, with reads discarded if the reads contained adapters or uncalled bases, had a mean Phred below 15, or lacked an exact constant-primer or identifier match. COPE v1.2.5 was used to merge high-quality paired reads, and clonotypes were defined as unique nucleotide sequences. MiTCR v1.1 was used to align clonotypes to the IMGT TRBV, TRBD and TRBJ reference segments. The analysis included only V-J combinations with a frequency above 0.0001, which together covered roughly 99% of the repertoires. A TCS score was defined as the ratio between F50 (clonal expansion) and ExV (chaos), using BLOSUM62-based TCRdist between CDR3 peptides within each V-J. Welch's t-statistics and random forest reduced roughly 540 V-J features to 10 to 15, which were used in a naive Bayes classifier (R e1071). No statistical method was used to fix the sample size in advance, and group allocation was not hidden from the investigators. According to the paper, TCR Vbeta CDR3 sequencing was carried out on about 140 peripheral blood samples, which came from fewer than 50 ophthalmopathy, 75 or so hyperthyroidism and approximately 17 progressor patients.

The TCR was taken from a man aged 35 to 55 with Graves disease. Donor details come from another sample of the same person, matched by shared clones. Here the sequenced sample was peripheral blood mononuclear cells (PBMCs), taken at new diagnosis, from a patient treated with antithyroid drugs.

The DNA sequence follows: TGTGCTAGTGGTGAGCCCTTTAGCGGGGGCTACAATGAGCAGTTCTTC. Translated, this gives CASGEPFSGGYNEQFF. The rearranged chain carries TRBV12-5 and TRBJ2-1, with 9 junctional bases fitting TRBD2. From its cysteine to its phenylalanine, the CDR3 spans 16 amino acids. Of all the DNA, just the CDR3 is kept, 48 bases in frame from base 1. CDR1 and CDR2, looked up from the germline V gene, are LGHNT and FRNRAP. At the junction V is shortened by 5 bases and J by 3 bases; bases outside the gene matches: 8.